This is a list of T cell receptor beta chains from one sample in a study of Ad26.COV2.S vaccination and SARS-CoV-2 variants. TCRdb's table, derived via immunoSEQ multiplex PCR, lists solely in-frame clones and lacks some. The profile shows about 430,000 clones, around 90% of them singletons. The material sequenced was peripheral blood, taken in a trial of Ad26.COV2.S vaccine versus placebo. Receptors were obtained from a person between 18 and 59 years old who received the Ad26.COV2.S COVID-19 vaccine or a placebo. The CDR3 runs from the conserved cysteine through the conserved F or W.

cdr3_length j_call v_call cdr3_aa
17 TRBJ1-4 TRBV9 CASSAPWEGRGVEKLFF
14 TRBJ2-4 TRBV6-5 CASSYSPAKNIQYF
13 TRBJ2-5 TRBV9 CASSRTGGETQYF
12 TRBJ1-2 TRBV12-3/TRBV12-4 CASSPWTVGYTF
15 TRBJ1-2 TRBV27 CASSPGTGGRYGYTF
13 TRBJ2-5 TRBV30 CAWLTGLGETQYF
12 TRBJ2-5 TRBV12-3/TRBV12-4 CASSLGTETQYF
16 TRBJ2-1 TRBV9 CASSGPIGGPRNEQFF
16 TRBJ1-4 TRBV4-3 CASSQDFLATGEKLFF
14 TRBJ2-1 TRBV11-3 CASSAGLATNEQFF
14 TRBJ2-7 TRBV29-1 CSVESGEETYEQYF
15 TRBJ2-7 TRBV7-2 CASSTFRDTRYEQYF
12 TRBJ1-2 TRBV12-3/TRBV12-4 CASSFGGLGYTF
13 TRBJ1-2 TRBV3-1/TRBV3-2 CASSRESNYGYTF
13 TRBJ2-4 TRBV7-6 CASSPPDVHIQYF
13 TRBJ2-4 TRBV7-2 CASSSGGGDIQYF
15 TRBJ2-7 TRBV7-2 CASSLGADQTYEQYF
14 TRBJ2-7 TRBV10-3 CAISDPTGAYEQYF
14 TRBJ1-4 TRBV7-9 CASRRQTGPEKLFF
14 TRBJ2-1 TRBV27 CASSLRGGYNEQFF
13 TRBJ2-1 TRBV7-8 CASSQRASREQFF
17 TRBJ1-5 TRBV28 CASSLDGAVGGNQPQHF
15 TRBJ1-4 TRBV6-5 CASSYRAKRNEKLFF
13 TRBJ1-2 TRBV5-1 CASSLWGLEGYTF
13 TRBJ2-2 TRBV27 CASSPEATGELFF
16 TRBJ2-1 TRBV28 CASSPGPGQGFNEQFF
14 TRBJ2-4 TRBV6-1 CASSDGTAKNIQYF
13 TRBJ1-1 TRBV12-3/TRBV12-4 CASTVTGEAEAFF
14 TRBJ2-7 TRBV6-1 CASSERGNSYEQYF
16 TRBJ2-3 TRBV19 CASSSTAGGGTDTQYF
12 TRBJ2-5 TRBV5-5 CASSLNEETQYF
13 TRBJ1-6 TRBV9 CASSGQSNSPLHF
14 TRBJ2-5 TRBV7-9 CASSLLRPQETQYF
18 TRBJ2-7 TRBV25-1 CASSGGTSGSQGSREQYF
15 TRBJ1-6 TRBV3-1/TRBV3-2 CASSQGFRGTSPLHF
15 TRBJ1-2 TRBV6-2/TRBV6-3 CASSYEEGMGYGYTF
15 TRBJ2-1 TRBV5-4 CASSLQGGTYNEQFF
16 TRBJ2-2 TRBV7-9 CASSLVLAGSDGELFF
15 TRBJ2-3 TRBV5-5 CASSPGRESADTQYF
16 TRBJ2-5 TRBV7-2 CASSRRLAGTQETQYF
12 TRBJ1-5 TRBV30 CAWSESYQPQHF
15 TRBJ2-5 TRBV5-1 CASSNLGFHGETQYF
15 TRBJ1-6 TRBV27 CASSLSGRVRSPLHF
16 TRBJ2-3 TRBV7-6 CASSRTGNGPTDTQYF
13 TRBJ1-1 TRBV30 CAWRGTANTEAFF
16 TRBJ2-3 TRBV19 CASSTGVTVGTDTQYF
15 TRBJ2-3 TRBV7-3 CASSRTSVHTDTQYF
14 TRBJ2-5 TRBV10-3 CAISESPSGETQYF
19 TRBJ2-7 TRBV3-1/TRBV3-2 CASSPTPGQVPLFSYEQYF
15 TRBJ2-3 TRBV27 CASSLRRGPPDTQYF
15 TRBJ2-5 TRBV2 CASSPDSSYQETQYF
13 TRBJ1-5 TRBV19 CASMGQDDQPQHF
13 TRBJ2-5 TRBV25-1 CASSRGVGETQYF
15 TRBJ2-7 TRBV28 CASSPSGRDGYEQYF